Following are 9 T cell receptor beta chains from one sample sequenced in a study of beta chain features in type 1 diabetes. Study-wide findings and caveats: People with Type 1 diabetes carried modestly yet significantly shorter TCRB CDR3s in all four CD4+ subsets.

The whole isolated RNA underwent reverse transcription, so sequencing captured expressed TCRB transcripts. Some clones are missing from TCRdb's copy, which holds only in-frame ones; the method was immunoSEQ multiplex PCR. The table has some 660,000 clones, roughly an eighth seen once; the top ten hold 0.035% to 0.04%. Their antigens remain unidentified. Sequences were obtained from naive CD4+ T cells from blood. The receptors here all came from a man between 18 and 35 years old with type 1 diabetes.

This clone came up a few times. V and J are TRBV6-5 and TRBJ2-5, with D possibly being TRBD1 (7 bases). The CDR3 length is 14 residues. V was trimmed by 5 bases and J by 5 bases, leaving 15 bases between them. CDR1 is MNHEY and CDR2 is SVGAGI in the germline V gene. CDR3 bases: TGTGCCAGCAGTGAAACCAGGGGGAGGGAGACCCAGTACTTC. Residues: CASSETRGRETQYF.

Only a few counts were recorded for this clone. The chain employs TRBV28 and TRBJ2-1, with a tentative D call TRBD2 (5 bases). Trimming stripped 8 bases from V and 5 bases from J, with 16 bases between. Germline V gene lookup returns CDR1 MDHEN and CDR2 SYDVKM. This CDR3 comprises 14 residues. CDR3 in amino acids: CASFGEAGDNEQFF. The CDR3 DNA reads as TGTGCCAGCTTCGGAGAGGCCGGGGACAATGAGCAGTTCTTC.

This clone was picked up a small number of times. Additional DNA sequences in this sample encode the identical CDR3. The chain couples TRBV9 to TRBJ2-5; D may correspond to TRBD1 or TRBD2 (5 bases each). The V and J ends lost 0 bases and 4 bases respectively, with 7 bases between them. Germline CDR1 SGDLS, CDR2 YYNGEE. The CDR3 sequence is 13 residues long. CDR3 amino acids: CASSVVGGETQYF. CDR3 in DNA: TGTGCCAGCAGCGTAGTTGGGGGAGAGACCCAGTACTTC.

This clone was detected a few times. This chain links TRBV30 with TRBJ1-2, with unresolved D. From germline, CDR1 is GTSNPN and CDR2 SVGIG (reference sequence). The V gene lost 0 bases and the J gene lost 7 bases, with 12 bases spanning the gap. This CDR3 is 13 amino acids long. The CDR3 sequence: CAWSVRGSSGYTF. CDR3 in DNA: TGTGCCTGGAGTGTACGGGGTTCGAGTGGCTACACCTTC. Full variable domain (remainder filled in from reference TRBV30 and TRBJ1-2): SQTIHQWPATLVQPVGSPLSLECTVEGTSNPNLYWYRQAAGRGLQLLFYSVGIGQISSEVPQNLSASRPQDRQFILSSKKLLLSDSGFYLCAWSVRGSSGYTFGSGTRLTVV.

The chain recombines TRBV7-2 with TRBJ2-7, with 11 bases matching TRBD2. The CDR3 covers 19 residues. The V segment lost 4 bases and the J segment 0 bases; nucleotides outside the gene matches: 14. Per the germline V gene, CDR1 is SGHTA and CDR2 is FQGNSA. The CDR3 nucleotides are TGTGCCAGCAGCTCCACCCTCGGACTAGCGGGTACTAGCTCCTACGAGCAGTACTTC. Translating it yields CASSSTLGLAGTSSYEQYF.

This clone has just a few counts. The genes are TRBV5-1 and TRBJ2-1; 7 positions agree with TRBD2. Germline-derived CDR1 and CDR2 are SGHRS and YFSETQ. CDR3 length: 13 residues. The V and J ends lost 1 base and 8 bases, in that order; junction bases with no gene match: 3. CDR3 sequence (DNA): TGCGCCAGCAGCTTGAGCGGGATGGATGAGCAGTTCTTC. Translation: CASSLSGMDEQFF.

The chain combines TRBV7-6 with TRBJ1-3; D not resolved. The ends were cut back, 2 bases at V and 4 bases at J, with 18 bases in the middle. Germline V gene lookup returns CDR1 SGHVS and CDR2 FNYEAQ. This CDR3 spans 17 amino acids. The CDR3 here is CASSLLPQSREGNTIYF. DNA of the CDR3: TGTGCCAGCAGCTTATTGCCTCAGTCCCGGGAGGGAAACACCATATATTTT.

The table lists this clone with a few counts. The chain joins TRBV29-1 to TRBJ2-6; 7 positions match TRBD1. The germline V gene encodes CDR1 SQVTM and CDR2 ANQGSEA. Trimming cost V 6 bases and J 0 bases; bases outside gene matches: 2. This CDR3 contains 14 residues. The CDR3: CSVGDSSGANVLTF. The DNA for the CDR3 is TGCAGCGTGGGGGACAGCTCTGGGGCCAACGTCCTGACTTTC.

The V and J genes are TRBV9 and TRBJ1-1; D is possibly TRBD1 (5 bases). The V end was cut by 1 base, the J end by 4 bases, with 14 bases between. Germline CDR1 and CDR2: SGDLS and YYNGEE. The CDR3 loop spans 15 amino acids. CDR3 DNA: TGTGCCAGCAGCGTAATACCAGGGAAGGGCACTGAAGCTTTCTTT. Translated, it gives CASSVIPGKGTEAFF.